This is a list of T cell receptor beta chains from one sample in a study of cytomegalovirus exposure and HLA in healthy donors. Here immunoSEQ multiplex PCR was the method, and the copy in TCRdb shows in-frame clones only, minus some. This sample yields around 130,000 clones, of which more than 70% are seen a single time; approximately 2.3% belongs to the top ten. The material sequenced was PBMCs. The receptors stem from a woman in her 30s in good health and CMV-seronegative. The CDR3 runs from the conserved cysteine through the conserved F or W. D genes are given only for firm matches. Expanded clones get a size class; other rows say once, few or many, or leave the size out.

v_call: TRBV11-3
d_call: NA
j_call: TRBJ1-2
clone_size: few
cdr3_aa: CASSLGYGEGYTF
cdr3_nt: TGTGCCAGCAGCTTGGGATATGGGGAGGGCTACACCTTC

v_call: TRBV7-3
d_call: NA
j_call: TRBJ2-2
clone_size: once
cdr3_aa: CASSLAGSTTGELFF
cdr3_nt: TGTGCCAGCAGCTTGGCGGGGTCGACCACCGGGGAGCTGTTTTTT

v_call: TRBV7-9
d_call: NA
j_call: TRBJ1-1
clone_size: NA
cdr3_aa: CASSSLTGETEAFF
cdr3_nt: TGTGCCAGCAGCTCGCTGACAGGTGAAACTGAAGCTTTCTTT

v_call: TRBV5-1
d_call: NA
j_call: TRBJ1-1
clone_size: once
cdr3_aa: CASSLMGRSVNTEAFF
cdr3_nt: TGCGCCAGCAGCTTGATGGGCAGGTCCGTGAACACTGAAGCTTTCTTT

v_call: TRBV11-1
d_call: NA
j_call: TRBJ1-1
clone_size: NA
cdr3_aa: CASSLARGQLNTEAFF
cdr3_nt: TGTGCCAGCAGCTTAGCGCGCGGCCAGCTGAACACTGAAGCTTTCTTT

v_call: TRBV13
d_call: NA
j_call: TRBJ2-2
clone_size: NA
cdr3_aa: CASSLARNTGELFF
cdr3_nt: TGTGCCAGCAGCTTAGCGAGGAACACCGGGGAGCTGTTTTTT

v_call: TRBV11-2
d_call: NA
j_call: TRBJ2-7
clone_size: NA
cdr3_aa: CASSYGGLYEQYF
cdr3_nt: TGTGCCTCCAGTTATGGGGGCCTCTACGAGCAGTACTTC

v_call: TRBV12-5
d_call: NA
j_call: TRBJ1-2
clone_size: NA
cdr3_aa: CASGLVSGDGYTF
cdr3_nt: TGTGCTAGTGGTTTGGTATCCGGAGATGGCTACACCTTC

v_call: TRBV2
d_call: NA
j_call: TRBJ1-1
clone_size: NA
cdr3_aa: CASTLTGIGTEAFF
cdr3_nt: TGTGCCAGCACCCTTACAGGGATCGGCACTGAAGCTTTCTTT

v_call: TRBV30
d_call: TRBD2
j_call: TRBJ2-3
clone_size: NA
cdr3_aa: CAWSVRAGGPTDTQYF
cdr3_nt: TGTGCCTGGAGTGTACGGGCGGGGGGGCCGACGGATACGCAGTATTTT

v_call: TRBV10-1
d_call: TRBD1
j_call: TRBJ2-2
clone_size: NA
cdr3_aa: CASSRQGDFSGELFF
cdr3_nt: TGCGCCAGCAGTCGACAGGGGGATTTTTCCGGGGAGCTGTTTTTT

v_call: TRBV4-1
d_call: NA
j_call: TRBJ1-1
clone_size: NA
cdr3_aa: CASSAMPDRRTEAFF
cdr3_nt: TGCGCCAGCAGCGCCATGCCGGACAGAAGGACTGAAGCTTTCTTT

v_call: TRBV30
d_call: NA
j_call: TRBJ2-1
clone_size: once
cdr3_aa: CAGLGTPSSYNEQFF
cdr3_nt: TGTGCCGGTTTAGGGACTCCGAGCTCCTACAATGAGCAGTTCTTC

v_call: TRBV7-3
d_call: TRBD2
j_call: TRBJ2-7
clone_size: once
cdr3_aa: CASSALAGGPGEQYF
cdr3_nt: TGTGCCAGCAGCGCGCTAGCGGGGGGGCCCGGCGAGCAGTACTTC

v_call: TRBV5-1
d_call: TRBD1
j_call: TRBJ2-2
clone_size: once
cdr3_aa: CASKGQANTGELFF
cdr3_nt: TGCGCCAGCAAGGGACAGGCGAACACCGGGGAGCTGTTTTTT

v_call: TRBV6-6
d_call: NA
j_call: TRBJ2-3
clone_size: NA
cdr3_aa: CALSIAGGESTQYF
cdr3_nt: TGTGCCCTATCGATCGCGGGTGGGGAGTCTACGCAGTATTTT

v_call: TRBV9
d_call: TRBD2
j_call: TRBJ2-2
clone_size: NA
cdr3_aa: CASSEGLALNTGELFF
cdr3_nt: TGTGCCAGCAGCGAGGGACTAGCCCTAAACACCGGGGAGCTGTTTTTT

v_call: TRBV7-8
d_call: TRBD1
j_call: TRBJ1-3
clone_size: NA
cdr3_aa: CASSLGTGSDTIYF
cdr3_nt: TGTGCCAGCAGCCTTGGGACAGGGTCGGACACCATATATTTT

v_call: TRBV7-9
d_call: TRBD1
j_call: TRBJ1-1
clone_size: once
cdr3_aa: CASSTGQGAFF
cdr3_nt: TGTGCCAGCAGCACGGGACAGGGGGCTTTCTTT

v_call: TRBV7-9
d_call: NA
j_call: TRBJ1-4
clone_size: few
cdr3_aa: CASSFGKANEKLFF
cdr3_nt: TGTGCCAGCAGCTTCGGGAAGGCTAATGAAAAACTGTTTTTT

v_call: TRBV4-3
d_call: NA
j_call: TRBJ2-7
clone_size: NA
cdr3_aa: CASSQDVFLYEQYF
cdr3_nt: TGCGCCAGCAGCCAAGATGTTTTCCTCTACGAGCAGTACTTC

v_call: TRBV4-1
d_call: TRBD1
j_call: TRBJ1-2
clone_size: NA
cdr3_aa: CASSQEGLRTGVYGYTF
cdr3_nt: TGCGCCAGCAGCCAAGAAGGGTTACGGACAGGGGTATACGGCTACACCTTC

v_call: TRBV9
d_call: NA
j_call: TRBJ1-3
clone_size: NA
cdr3_aa: CASTPEDVSGNTIYF
cdr3_nt: TGTGCCAGCACACCTGAGGATGTCTCTGGAAACACCATATATTTT

v_call: TRBV29-1
d_call: NA
j_call: TRBJ2-1
clone_size: NA
cdr3_aa: CSVGRLEGYNEQFF
cdr3_nt: TGCAGCGTTGGGCGACTTGAGGGCTACAATGAGCAGTTCTTC

v_call: TRBV7-9
d_call: TRBD1
j_call: TRBJ1-2
clone_size: once
cdr3_aa: CASSFQAQGDYGYTF
cdr3_nt: TGTGCCAGCAGCTTTCAAGCACAGGGGGACTATGGCTACACCTTC

v_call: TRBV5-1
d_call: TRBD2
j_call: TRBJ2-1
clone_size: NA
cdr3_aa: CASSPGLAGGLGKVDEQFF
cdr3_nt: TGCGCCAGCAGCCCCGGACTAGCGGGGGGGTTGGGGAAAGTCGATGAGCAGTTCTTC

v_call: TRBV7-6
d_call: NA
j_call: TRBJ1-2
clone_size: NA
cdr3_aa: CASSLDPTGYGYTF
cdr3_nt: TGTGCCAGCAGCTTAGATCCAACCGGCTATGGCTACACCTTC

v_call: TRBV13
d_call: TRBD2
j_call: TRBJ2-1
clone_size: NA
cdr3_aa: CASSLEASGGRNEQFF
cdr3_nt: TGTGCCAGCAGCTTAGAGGCTAGCGGGGGGCGGAATGAGCAGTTCTTC

v_call: TRBV6-5
d_call: NA
j_call: TRBJ1-1
clone_size: NA
cdr3_aa: CASSYSVRGSDAFF
cdr3_nt: TGTGCCAGCAGTTACTCGGTACGGGGGAGTGACGCTTTCTTT

v_call: TRBV5-1
d_call: NA
j_call: TRBJ2-5
clone_size: once
cdr3_aa: CASSKGLPRPGEETQYF
cdr3_nt: TGCGCCAGCAGCAAGGGACTTCCCAGGCCGGGGGAAGAGACCCAGTACTTC

v_call: TRBV30
d_call: NA
j_call: TRBJ1-6
clone_size: NA
cdr3_aa: CAWSEGLNSPLHF
cdr3_nt: TGTGCCTGGAGTGAGGGGCTAAATTCACCCCTCCACTTT

v_call: TRBV7-6
d_call: TRBD1
j_call: TRBJ1-1
clone_size: NA
cdr3_aa: CASSRGGPNTEAFF
cdr3_nt: TGTGCCAGCAGCAGAGGGGGCCCGAACACTGAAGCTTTCTTT

v_call: TRBV28
d_call: NA
j_call: TRBJ1-6
clone_size: NA
cdr3_aa: CASTRGTAPLHF
cdr3_nt: TGTGCCAGCACCAGGGGAACGGCACCCCTCCACTTT

v_call: TRBV14
d_call: NA
j_call: TRBJ2-7
clone_size: NA
cdr3_aa: CASSHVFPSQGDEQYF
cdr3_nt: TGTGCCAGCAGCCACGTTTTTCCCTCACAGGGCGACGAGCAGTACTTC

v_call: TRBV7-8
d_call: TRBD2
j_call: TRBJ2-1
clone_size: NA
cdr3_aa: CASSFLAGGTNEQFF
cdr3_nt: TGTGCCAGCAGCTTCCTAGCGGGGGGGACGAATGAGCAGTTCTTC

v_call: TRBV4-3
d_call: TRBD2
j_call: TRBJ2-1
clone_size: NA
cdr3_aa: CASSPSGGRYNEQFF
cdr3_nt: TGCGCCAGCAGCCCAAGCGGGGGCCGCTACAATGAGCAGTTCTTC

v_call: TRBV4-3
d_call: TRBD1
j_call: TRBJ1-2
clone_size: NA
cdr3_aa: CASSQDLTPRQGLRNYGYTF
cdr3_nt: TGCGCCAGCAGCCAAGATCTAACCCCCCGACAGGGGCTAAGGAACTATGGCTACACCTTC

v_call: TRBV19
d_call: TRBD1
j_call: TRBJ1-1
clone_size: NA
cdr3_aa: CASRADRGRVTEAFF
cdr3_nt: TGTGCCAGTAGGGCGGACAGGGGGCGGGTCACTGAAGCTTTCTTT

v_call: TRBV25-1
d_call: NA
j_call: TRBJ1-2
clone_size: NA
cdr3_aa: CASSPGASFLDGYTF
cdr3_nt: TGTGCCAGCAGCCCAGGGGCTTCCTTTTTGGATGGCTACACCTTC